A selection of T cell receptor beta chains follows, all from one sample in a study of response to subunit inactivated influenza vaccine. TCRdb independently ran MiXCR on the RT-PCR reads; one entry per CDR3 protein. Of approximately 230,000 distinct CDR3 sequences listed, approximately 12% are singletons. Sequences were derived from non-naive T cells sorted from PBMCs, sampled around 15 days before vaccination. The receptors were gathered from a man aged 50 or older who received an inactivated influenza vaccine. Both conserved end residues are part of each CDR3. A D gene is named only where the DNA matches it firmly. The size of a clone is reported for some rows only, either as once, few or many, or as a class for expanded clones.

d_call	v_call	clone_size	j_call	cdr3_aa	cdr3_nt
-	TRBV15	many	TRBJ1-2	CATSRAGYGYTF	TGTGCCACCAGCAGAGCCGGTTATGGCTACACCTTC
-	TRBV7-9	many	TRBJ2-3	CASSNPGSMDTDTQYF	TGTGCCAGCAGCAACCCGGGGAGTATGGACACAGATACGCAGTATTTT
-	TRBV4-2	few	TRBJ2-1	CASSQTPRGARNEQFF	TGTGCCAGCAGCCAAACCCCAAGGGGGGCGAGGAATGAGCAGTTCTTC
-	TRBV7-2	-	TRBJ2-1	CASSLEVGARYNEQFF	TGTGCCAGCAGCTTAGAGGTGGGGGCGAGGTACAATGAGCAGTTCTTC
TRBD2	TRBV7-3	many	TRBJ2-2	CASSLTLTSGSPGELFF	TGTGCCAGCAGCTTAACGTTGACTAGCGGGAGTCCCGGGGAGCTGTTTTTT
TRBD1	TRBV20-1	-	TRBJ2-1	CSARGDRVWDEQFF	TGCAGTGCTAGAGGCGACAGGGTATGGGATGAGCAGTTCTTC
-	TRBV4-3	-	TRBJ1-2	CASSQGIGGVSGGYTF	TGCGCCAGCAGCCAAGGAATCGGCGGGGTAAGCGGTGGCTACACCTTC
TRBD1	TRBV4-3	few	TRBJ2-7	CASSQRDRGPYEQYF	TGCGCCAGCAGCCAGCGGGACAGGGGGCCGTACGAGCAGTACTTC
-	TRBV20-1	-	TRBJ2-5	CSAARLGGYQETQYF	TGCAGTGCTGCGAGACTAGGGGGGTACCAAGAGACCCAGTACTTC
TRBD2	TRBV4-1	many	TRBJ2-3	CASSRNLQRGGLRGGPDTQYF	TGCGCCAGCAGCCGGAATTTGCAACGGGGGGGCCTACGGGGGGGTCCAGATACGCAGTATTTT
TRBD2	TRBV20-1	-	TRBJ2-3	CSARRQGISGAHTDTQYF	TGCAGTGCTAGGCGGCAGGGAATTAGCGGGGCCCACACAGATACGCAGTATTTT
-	TRBV20-1	few	TRBJ2-5	CSATPKGGTPQETQYF	TGCAGTGCTACCCCGAAGGGCGGGACACCTCAAGAGACCCAGTACTTC
TRBD2	TRBV2	few	TRBJ2-1	CASSESRSGRDNEQFF	TGTGCCAGCAGTGAATCTCGAAGCGGGAGAGACAATGAGCAGTTCTTC
-	TRBV15	-	TRBJ1-5	CATSRDRGTGEPQHF	TGTGCCACCAGCAGAGACAGGGGCACCGGGGAGCCCCAGCATTTT
TRBD2	TRBV9	few	TRBJ2-7	CASSAGTSGSYEQYF	TGTGCCAGCAGCGCCGGGACTAGCGGGAGTTACGAGCAGTACTTC
-	TRBV24-1	few	TRBJ2-1	CATSEATGPYNEQFF	TGTGCCACCAGTGAGGCGACGGGGCCCTACAATGAGCAGTTCTTC
-	TRBV7-6	-	TRBJ2-5	CASSLAIGRETQYF	TGTGCCAGCAGCTTAGCGATAGGGAGAGAGACCCAGTACTTC
-	TRBV12-5	-	TRBJ2-1	CASGAGVGSYNEQFF	TGTGCTAGTGGGGCAGGGGTAGGCTCCTACAATGAGCAGTTCTTC
TRBD1	TRBV5-4	few	TRBJ1-2	CASSPSQGADGYTF	TGTGCCAGCAGCCCCTCGCAGGGGGCAGATGGCTACACCTTC
-	TRBV28	few	TRBJ2-7	CASTILDAGATSYEQYF	TGTGCCAGCACGATCCTGGACGCAGGGGCCACCTCCTACGAGCAGTACTTC
-	TRBV24-1	-	TRBJ1-5	CATSRNDNQPQHF	TGTGCCACCAGTCGAAATGATAATCAGCCCCAGCATTTT
TRBD1	TRBV4-2	-	TRBJ2-7	CASSQVASGQGTEQYF	TGTGCCAGCAGCCAAGTAGCGTCGGGACAGGGGACCGAGCAGTACTTC
-	TRBV7-2	few	TRBJ1-5	CASSLAPRSNQPQHF	TGTGCCAGCAGCTTAGCCCCACGGAGCAATCAGCCCCAGCATTTT
-	TRBV3-1	-	TRBJ2-1	CASSLKWNNNEQFF	TGTGCCAGCAGCCTAAAGTGGAATAACAATGAGCAGTTCTTC
-	TRBV5-4	-	TRBJ1-2	CASSLGSGRGGHGYTF	TGTGCCAGCAGCTTGGGAAGCGGCAGGGGAGGACATGGCTACACCTTC
-	TRBV6-1	many	TRBJ2-7	CASSLGQGKEQYF	TGTGCCAGCAGTCTCGGCCAGGGTAAGGAGCAGTACTTC
-	TRBV5-1	many	TRBJ2-5	CASSLDETQYF	TGCGCCAGCAGCTTGGACGAGACCCAGTACTTC
TRBD2	TRBV20-1	-	TRBJ2-1	CSAALAGGRNEQFF	TGCAGTGCCGCCTTAGCGGGGGGGCGGAATGAGCAGTTCTTC
TRBD2	TRBV5-1	few	TRBJ2-2	CASSLDLAGGTGELFF	TGCGCCAGCAGCTTGGATCTAGCGGGAGGCACCGGGGAGCTGTTTTTT
-	TRBV5-1	few	TRBJ1-1	CASSLDPGSEAFF	TGCGCCAGCAGCTTGGACCCGGGGTCTGAAGCTTTCTTT
TRBD2	TRBV4-3	-	TRBJ2-1	CASSQARTSGPFNEQFF	TGCGCCAGCAGCCAAGCCCGGACTAGCGGGCCCTTCAATGAGCAGTTCTTC
TRBD1	TRBV7-9	many	TRBJ2-5	CASSSRTGMAETQYF	TGTGCCAGCAGCTCGCGGACAGGGATGGCAGAGACCCAGTACTTC
-	TRBV7-2	few	TRBJ2-1	CASSLSLDLEQFF	TGTGCCAGCAGCTTGTCTTTAGACCTAGAGCAGTTCTTC
-	TRBV6-1	few	TRBJ1-6	CASRGTTENSPLHF	TGTGCCAGCAGGGGGACGACAGAGAATTCACCCCTCCACTTT
-	TRBV27	-	TRBJ1-4	CASSRVGTNEKLFF	TGTGCCAGCAGTCGTGTGGGGACTAATGAAAAACTGTTTTTT
TRBD2	TRBV6-1	-	TRBJ2-6	CASREGGAGANVLTF	TGTGCCAGCAGGGAGGGAGGGGCCGGGGCCAACGTCCTGACTTTC
TRBD1	TRBV2	few	TRBJ1-4	CASAGQGGIEEKLFF	TGTGCCAGCGCCGGACAGGGCGGAATAGAAGAAAAACTGTTTTTT
-	TRBV29-1	few	TRBJ2-5	CSVRVGEKTQYF	TGCAGCGTGCGGGTAGGCGAGAAGACCCAGTACTTC
-	TRBV27	-	TRBJ1-3	CASSPDSGSGNTIYF	TGTGCCAGCAGCCCTGACAGTGGGTCTGGAAACACCATATATTTT
-	TRBV7-2	-	TRBJ2-7	CASSPVGGTVGAEQYF	TGTGCCAGCAGCCCAGTCGGGGGGACAGTGGGTGCCGAGCAGTACTTC